This T cell receptor beta chain is from a study of blood T cells in healthy people across ages. The germline CDR1 and CDR2 sequences are SGHRS and YFSETQ. The CDR3 is 11 residues long. V was trimmed by 0 bases and J by 14 bases, leaving 10 bases between them. This clonotype was counted ten times or more. Antigen: not known. Findings and caveats of the study: Higher diversity and more naive CD4+ cells were features of long-lived donors, compared to aged donors.

Using a J-beta primer mix together with a sample-barcoded 5' primer, a second PCR was run for roughly 6 to 11 cycles. MiXCR was run by TCRdb on the 5' RACE reads, yielding one entry per CDR3 protein. The sample holds about 620,000 distinct CDR3 sequences, approximately 52% seen once. Sequenced: blood. The receptor was isolated from a woman of 80 years or more in good health. The chain is built from TRBV5-1 and TRBJ2-3; D unresolved. As DNA, the CDR3 is TGCGCCAGCAGCTTGGAGAAGGGATGGTATTTT. This gives the protein CASSLEKGWYF. Supplemented by reference TRBV5-1 and TRBJ2-3, the full variable domain reads KAGVTQTPRYLIKTRGQQVTLSCSPISGHRSVSWYQQTPGQGLQFLFEYFSETQRNKGNFPGRFSGRQFSNSRSEMNVSTLELGDSALYLCASSLEKGWYFGPGTRLTVL.